The subject of this entry is one T cell receptor (beta chain). The sample is drawn from a study of regulatory T cells in long-lasting Graves disease. Researchers made TCR beta libraries by using iRepertoire HTBI primers and running Arm-PCR on CDR3 regions. In the source study's methods: Sample data revealed under 75 TRBV and 12 to 15 TRBJ segments. TCRdb ran MiXCR on the multiplex PCR reads and lists one entry per CDR3 protein. TCRdb assigned the V and J calls; the authors' analysis was not used. The profile shows about 620,000 distinct CDR3 sequences, about 15% of them singletons. Time point in this sample: newly diagnosed GD, antithyroid drugs for less than 3 months. Scientists built the TCR library using RNA that was extracted from PBMCs. Graves' disease diagnosis relied on American Thyroid Association guidelines. The same data also went into a second study, on T cells in Graves' hyperthyroidism and ophthalmopathy. From that report: Those patients with uncontrolled infection, other autoimmune disease, pregnancy or lactation were excluded. An initial round of RT-PCR targeting the TCR CDR3 relied on the HTBI primer set.

This specimen was peripheral blood mononuclear cells (PBMCs), taken at new diagnosis, from a patient treated with antithyroid drugs. This clonotype originated in a woman under 40 with Graves disease.

The DNA of the CDR3 is TGTGCCAGTAGTCTGGGGACATCAAGCTCACCCCTCCACTTT. Protein: CASSLGTSSSPLHF. The rearrangement links TRBV19 to TRBJ1-6; TRBD1 is a possible D gene (6 bases). This CDR3 is built from 14 residues. Trimming removed 5 bases at V and 10 bases at J, with 15 bases between. Germline loops: CDR1 LNHDA, CDR2 SQIVND (reference sequence). The variable domain in full, with the rest retrieved from reference TRBV19 and TRBJ1-6, is DGGITQSPKYLFRKEGQNVTLSCEQNLNHDAMYWYRQDPGQGLRLIYYSQIVNDFQKGDIAEGYSVSREKKESFPLTVTSAQKNPTAFYLCASSLGTSSSPLHFGNGTRLTVT.